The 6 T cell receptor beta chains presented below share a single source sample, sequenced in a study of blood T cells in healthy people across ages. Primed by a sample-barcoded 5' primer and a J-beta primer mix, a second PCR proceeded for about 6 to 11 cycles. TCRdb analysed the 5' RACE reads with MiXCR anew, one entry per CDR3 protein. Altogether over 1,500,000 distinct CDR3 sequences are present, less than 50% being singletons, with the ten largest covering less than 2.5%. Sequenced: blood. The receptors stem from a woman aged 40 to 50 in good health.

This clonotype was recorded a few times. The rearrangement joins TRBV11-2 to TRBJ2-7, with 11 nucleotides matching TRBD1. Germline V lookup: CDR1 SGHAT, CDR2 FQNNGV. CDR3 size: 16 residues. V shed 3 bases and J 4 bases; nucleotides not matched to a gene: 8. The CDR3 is CASSFRTGGGLYEQYF. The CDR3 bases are TGTGCCAGCAGCTTCAGGACAGGGGGCGGGTTGTACGAGCAGTACTTC.

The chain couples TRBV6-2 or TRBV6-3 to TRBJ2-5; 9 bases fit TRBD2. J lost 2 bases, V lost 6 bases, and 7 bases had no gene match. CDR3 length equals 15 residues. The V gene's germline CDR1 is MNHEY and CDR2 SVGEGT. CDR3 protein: CASRAAGGFQETQYF. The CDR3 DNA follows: TGTGCCAGCAGAGCAGCGGGGGGTTTTCAAGAGACCCAGTACTTC.

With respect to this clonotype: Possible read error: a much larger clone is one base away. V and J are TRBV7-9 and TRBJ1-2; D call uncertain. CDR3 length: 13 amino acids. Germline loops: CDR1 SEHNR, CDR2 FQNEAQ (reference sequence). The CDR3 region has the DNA TGTGCCAGCAGCTTAGTCAGTAACTCTGGCTACACCTTC. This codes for CASSLVSNSGYTF.

CDR3 coding DNA: TGTGCCAGCAGCTTATGGCCCCAGGGGGCTAACAATGAGCAGTACTTC. The encoded protein is CASSLWPQGANNEQYF. The V and J genes are TRBV7-9 and TRBJ2-7, with 8 bases aligning to TRBD1. J was trimmed by 7 bases and V by 2 bases; bases with no gene match: 13. The CDR3 sequence is 16 residues long. Germline V gene lookup returns CDR1 SEHNR and CDR2 FQNEAQ (reference sequence).

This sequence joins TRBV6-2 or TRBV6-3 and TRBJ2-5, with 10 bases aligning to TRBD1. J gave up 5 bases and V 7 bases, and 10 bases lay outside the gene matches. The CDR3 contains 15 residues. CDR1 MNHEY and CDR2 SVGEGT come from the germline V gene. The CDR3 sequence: CASITSTGGWETQYF. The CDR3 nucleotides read TGTGCCAGCATTACCTCGACAGGGGGCTGGGAGACCCAGTACTTC.

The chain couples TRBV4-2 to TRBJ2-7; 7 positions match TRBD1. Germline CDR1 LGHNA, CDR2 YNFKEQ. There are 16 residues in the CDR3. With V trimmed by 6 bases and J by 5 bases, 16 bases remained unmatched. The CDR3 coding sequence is TGTGCCAGCAGTAATCCTAATACCGGGACAGTGAACGAGCAGTACTTC. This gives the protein CASSNPNTGTVNEQYF.